This T cell receptor (beta chain) was retrieved from a study of beta chain features in type 1 diabetes. The study, taken as a whole, reports: In all four CD4+ subsets, TCRB CDR3 length was significantly, moderately reduced in type 1 diabetes.

This clone was detected a few times. What it binds is not known. Every bit of the isolated RNA underwent reverse transcription, so sequencing read expressed TCRB transcripts. Sequenced by immunoSEQ multiplex PCR; TCRdb stores in-frame clones only, minus some. The sample includes some 700,000 clones, over 10% seen only once; the top ten take approximately 0.022%. Sequencing input: naive CD4+ T cells from blood. The TCR sequence derives from a man between 18 and 35 years old with type 1 diabetes.

The CDR3 spells CASSKTWTSGVGDTQYF. The CDR3 DNA reads TGTGCCAGCAGCAAAACATGGACTAGCGGGGTGGGAGATACGCAGTATTTT. The rearrangement joins TRBV7-9 to TRBJ2-3, with 12 bases lining up with TRBD2. The V and J ends lost 5 bases and 5 bases, in that order; junction bases with no gene match: 11. CDR1 and CDR2 from the germline V gene are SEHNR and FQNEAQ (reference sequence). The CDR3 is 17 amino acids.